The present TCR beta chain was sequenced within a study of Ad26.COV2.S vaccination and SARS-CoV-2 variants (dated by TCRdb to the early 2020s). About the full investigation: Donors in the vaccine arm were drawn from COV1001, a phase I-IIa trial of Ad26.COV2.S in healthy adults that was multicentre, randomized, double-blind and placebo-controlled. Dosing of Ad26.COV2.S was intramuscular, at either 5x10^10 or 1x10^11 viral particles, delivered as one shot or as two shots spaced 56 days apart. The specificity and breadth of SARS-CoV-2-reactive T cell receptors after Ad26.COV2.S vaccination were assessed by TCRbeta repertoire sequencing. A total of 32 samples were included in the TCR-sequenced set, comprising 19 Ad26.COV2.S vaccine recipients, 5 placebo recipients and 8 SARS-CoV-2 convalescent individuals. Trial participants were randomized into five groups of five: low-dose or high-dose Ad26.COV2.S given once or twice, or placebo on both occasions. Blinding of investigators to trial group allocation was maintained during experiments and outcome assessment. General findings and caveats noted by the study authors: According to the authors, total T cell responses may have been underestimated by the TCR breadth and depth analyses. Compared with placebo recipients, Ad26.COV2.S recipients showed higher spike-specific TCR breadth (P = 0.0014). Non-spike TCR breadth was comparable between vaccine and placebo recipients, consistent with the vaccine containing only spike. After vaccination, spike-specific CD8+ and CD4+ T cell responses were reported to show substantial breadth. The study was not powered to compare responses between vaccine doses or regimens.

TCRbeta CDR3 regions were sequenced with the immunoSEQ Assay. After extraction, genomic DNA underwent amplification by bias-controlled multiplex PCR, followed by high-throughput sequencing. The study's processing was this. To quantify the absolute abundance of each unique TCRbeta CDR3 region, sequences were collapsed and filtered. Usable DNA was measured by amplifying reference genes present in all nucleated cells, and TCRbeta template counts were normalized to that usable DNA to estimate T cell fraction. Repertoire TCRs were annotated as SARS-CoV-2-specific when V gene, CDR3 amino acid sequence and J gene were exactly matched to a known reactive TCR set. MIRA supplied the reference SARS-CoV-2 TCR set, which was filtered for enrichment in COVID-19-positive ImmuneCODE repertoires so that public or cross-reactive TCRs were removed. Using the MIRA antigens, annotated TCRs were further analysed by specific ORF or by position within an ORF. Breadth was defined as annotated unique rearrangements over total unique productive rearrangements; depth was the summed frequency of those rearrangements. TCR breadth was compared between groups using two-sided Wilcoxon rank-sum tests. The table was pulled from immuneACCESS by TCRdb, which kept in-frame rearrangements only. Such tables lose some clones; where checked, under half of the loss comes from unresolved V genes, and the rest has no known cause. Clone size and the V and J calls come from that table; the DNA yielded D and trimming. The sample table contains some 520,000 clones; only one count was recorded for around nine tenths of them. Jointly, the top ten make up more than 10% of the sample.

As encoded in the germline V gene (reference sequence), CDR1 is SEHNR while CDR2 is FQNEAQ. Counted from cysteine to phenylalanine, this CDR3 has 13 amino acids. The entry retains the CDR3 DNA only, 39 bases that are in frame from base 1. V is pared back by 5 bases and J by 0 bases, with 7 bases lying between the germline termini. Remarks on this clone: Its antigen is still unknown. No much larger clone is present one base from it, and per-base qualities are unavailable.

The sample's treatment or condition label is to be understood as: over 15 received Ad26.COV2.S at low or high dose, single or two shots; roughly 5 received placebo; per-sample allocation not given. Repertoires of vaccine and placebo recipients were sequenced from samples collected on day 63 after the first injection. In Cohort 1b, around 23 adults aged 18-55 years were enrolled at a single site in Boston, USA, between 29 July and 7 August 2020. Ad26.COV2.S was a replication-incompetent adenovirus type 26 vector that expressed a prefusion-stabilized SARS-CoV-2 spike protein derived from the original Wuhan strain.

The specimen comprised peripheral blood, sampled in a trial of Ad26.COV2.S vaccine versus placebo. This clonotype was obtained from a person aged 18-60 years who received the Ad26.COV2.S COVID-19 vaccine or a placebo. The chain is made from TRBV7-9 and TRBJ1-1; the D gene is possibly TRBD1, with 6 bases matching. The sequenced DNA is TGTGCCAGCAGCAGACAGGTGAACACTGAAGCTTTCTTT. Its product reads: CASSRQVNTEAFF. With the portions outside the CDR3 filled from the reference TRBV7-9 and TRBJ1-1 genes, the complete variable region becomes DTGVSQNPRHKITKRGQNVTFRCDPISEHNRLYWYRQTLGQGPEFLTYFQNEAQLEKSRLLSDRFSAERPKGSFSTLEIQRTEQGDSAMYLCASSRQVNTEAFFGQGTRLTVV.